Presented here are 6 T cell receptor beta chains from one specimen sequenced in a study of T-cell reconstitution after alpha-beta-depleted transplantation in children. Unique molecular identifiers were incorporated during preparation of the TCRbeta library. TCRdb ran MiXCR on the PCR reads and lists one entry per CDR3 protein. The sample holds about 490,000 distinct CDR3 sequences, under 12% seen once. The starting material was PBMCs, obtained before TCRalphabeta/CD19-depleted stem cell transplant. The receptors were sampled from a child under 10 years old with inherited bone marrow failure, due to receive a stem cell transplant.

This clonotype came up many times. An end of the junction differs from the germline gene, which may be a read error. This CDR3 is CASSFTDTQYF. CDR3 sequence (DNA): TGTGCCAGCAGCTTCACAGATACGCAGTATTTT. The chain uses TRBV5-1 and TRBJ2-3; D ambiguous. The CDR3 runs to 11 residues. Germline lookup yields CDR1 SGHRS and CDR2 YFSETQ.

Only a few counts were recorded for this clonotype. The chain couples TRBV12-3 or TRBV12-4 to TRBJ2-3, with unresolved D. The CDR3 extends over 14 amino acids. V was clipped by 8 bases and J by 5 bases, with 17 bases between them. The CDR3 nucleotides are TGTGCCAGCTCGAGCGAAGGGCCCCTAGATACGCAGTATTTT. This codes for CASSSEGPLDTQYF.

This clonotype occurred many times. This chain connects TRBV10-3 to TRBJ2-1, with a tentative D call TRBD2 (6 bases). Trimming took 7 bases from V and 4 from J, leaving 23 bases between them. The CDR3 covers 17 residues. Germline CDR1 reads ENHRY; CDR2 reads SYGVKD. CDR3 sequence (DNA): TGTGCCATCAAAGCAGGCCCCGGGAGCTCTGGGTACAATGAGCAGTTCTTC. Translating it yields CAIKAGPGSSGYNEQFF.

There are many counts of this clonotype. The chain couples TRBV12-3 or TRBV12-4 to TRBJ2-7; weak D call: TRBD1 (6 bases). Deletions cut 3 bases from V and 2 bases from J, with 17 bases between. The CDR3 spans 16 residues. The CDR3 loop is CASSFSADSRPYEQYF. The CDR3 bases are TGTGCCAGCAGTTTTTCCGCGGACAGTCGCCCCTACGAGCAGTACTTC.

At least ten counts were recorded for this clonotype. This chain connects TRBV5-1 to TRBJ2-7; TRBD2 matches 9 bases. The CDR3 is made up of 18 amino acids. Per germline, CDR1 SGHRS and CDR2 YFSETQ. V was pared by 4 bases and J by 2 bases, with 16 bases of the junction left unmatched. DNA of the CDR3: TGCGCCAGCAGCCTTACAACTTCGGGACTAGCATTTGCCTACGAGCAGTACTTC. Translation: CASSLTTSGLAFAYEQYF. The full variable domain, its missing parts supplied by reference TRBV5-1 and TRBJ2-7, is KAGVTQTPRYLIKTRGQQVTLSCSPISGHRSVSWYQQTPGQGLQFLFEYFSETQRNKGNFPGRFSGRQFSNSRSEMNVSTLELGDSALYLCASSLTTSGLAFAYEQYFGPGTRLTVT.

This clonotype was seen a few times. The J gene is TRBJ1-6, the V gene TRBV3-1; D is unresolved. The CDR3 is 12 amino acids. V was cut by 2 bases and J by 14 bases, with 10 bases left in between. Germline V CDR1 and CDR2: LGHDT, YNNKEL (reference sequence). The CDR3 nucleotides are TGTGCCAGCAGCCAAATGGAGGGCTCCCTCCACTTT. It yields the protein CASSQMEGSLHF.